The present T cell receptor beta chain was sequenced within a study of T-cell memory formation after mild COVID-19. In the study overall: The TCR clusters were mostly specific to one donor. Whole-study findings and limits: A second wave of clones peaked on day 37, and their SARS-CoV-2 specificity went unconfirmed.

CDR3 length: 13 amino acids. Trimming stripped 1 base from V and 5 bases from J, with 8 bases between. Germline-derived CDR1 and CDR2 are LGHNA and YNFKEQ. Remarks on this clonotype: Antigen unknown.

A single record per CDR3 protein comes from TCRdb applying MiXCR to the 5' RACE reads. The table lists hundreds of thousands of distinct CDR3 sequences, roughly an eighth of them singletons. This TCR was recovered from a man aged 18-30 years who had mild COVID-19 (a few samples of this study predate the infection). Cell type and time point are not known. The sample taken for sequencing was PBMCs or a T cell subset sorted from them (not recorded which). The chain joins TRBV4-2 to TRBJ2-5; no clear D. As DNA, the CDR3 is TGTGCCAGCAGCCAAGCAGAATGGGAGACCCAGTACTTC. It codes for CASSQAEWETQYF.